The 29 T cell receptor beta chains reported below all come from one sample, sequenced in a study of blood T cell repertoires in COVID-19. Profiled with immunoSEQ multiplex PCR; TCRdb holds only in-frame clones, not every one. Of approximately 41,000 clones in the sample, 81% were seen once. The source material was peripheral blood. The receptors here all came from a man between 35 and 55 years old with active or convalescent COVID-19.

V and J are TRBV2 and TRBJ2-7; the match to TRBD1 covers 7 bases. V trimming: 7 bases; J trimming: 1 base; junction bases outside the gene matches: 7. CDR1 SNHLY and CDR2 FYNNEI come from the germline V gene. This CDR3 has 14 residues. CDR3 bases: TGTGCCAGCAACGGACAGGCGCTATCCTACGAGCAGTACTTC. It yields the protein CASNGQALSYEQYF.

The chain combines TRBV2 with TRBJ2-1, with D perhaps matching TRBD1 (5 bases). Germline CDR1 SNHLY, CDR2 FYNNEI. Trimming pared 7 bases from V and 4 bases from J, leaving 11 bases between. CDR3 size: 13 residues. The CDR3 DNA follows: TGTGCCAGCAAGGGTCCAGGGTACAATGAGCAGTTCTTC. It is translated as CASKGPGYNEQFF.

This rearrangement joins TRBV29-1 to TRBJ1-2; 7 bases fit TRBD1. Germline V lookup: CDR1 SQVTM, CDR2 ANQGSEA. The CDR3 loop spans 16 amino acids. Trimming took 0 bases from V and 2 from J; bases not matched to a gene: 9. The CDR3: CSVEDSRQGPNYGYTF. The CDR3 DNA sequence: TGCAGCGTTGAAGATTCGAGACAGGGCCCCAACTATGGCTACACCTTC.

This chain joins TRBV25-1 and TRBJ1-2, with TRBD1 identical over 8 bases. Per germline, CDR1 MGHDK and CDR2 SYGVNS. This CDR3 region has 15 residues. The ends lost 3 bases at V and 6 bases at J; junction bases unmatched: 9. Here the CDR3 reads CASSESLDRVNGYTF. The CDR3 DNA reads as TGTGCCAGCAGTGAGTCTCTGGACAGGGTTAATGGCTACACCTTC.

This sequence joins TRBV18 and TRBJ2-7; 11 bases match TRBD2. The CDR3 length is 14 residues. The germline V gene encodes CDR1 KGHSH and CDR2 LQKENI. V trimming: 3 bases; J trimming: 2 bases; junction bases outside the gene matches: 0. CDR3 DNA: TGTGCCAGCTCACCTAGCGGGGGGGCCTACGAGCAGTACTTC. Residues: CASSPSGGAYEQYF.

V usage is TRBV11-2 and J usage is TRBJ2-7, with TRBD1 matching 10 bases. The trim removed 5 bases at V and 2 bases at J, leaving 3 bases unmatched. This CDR3 comprises 14 residues. The germline gives CDR1 SGHAT, CDR2 FQNNGV. CDR3 in amino acids: CASSGDRGPYEQYF. For the CDR3, the DNA is TGTGCCAGCAGCGGGGACAGGGGACCCTACGAGCAGTACTTC.

The chain uses TRBV11-3 and TRBJ2-3, with D maybe TRBD1 (5 bases). This CDR3 is built from 12 residues. Germline V gene sequence: CDR1 SGHNT, CDR2 YENEEA. V lost 5 bases to trimming and J lost 4 bases, with 7 bases between them. The chain's CDR3 is CASSPRADTQYF. CDR3 nucleotides: TGTGCCAGCAGCCCCAGGGCAGATACGCAGTATTTT.

This clone was seen a few times. The CDR3 DNA reads as TGCGCCAGCAGCTTGGGGGTGACAGGGGACTATGGCTACACCTTC. Protein sequence: CASSLGVTGDYGYTF. J is TRBJ1-2 and V is TRBV5-1; 8 nucleotides agree with TRBD1. The CDR3 extends over 15 amino acids. Germline values: CDR1 SGHRS, CDR2 YFSETQ. Trimming at V came to 0 bases and at J to 3 bases, leaving 4 bases not matched to a gene.

The chain recombines TRBV3-1 (or the pseudogene TRBV3-2) with TRBJ2-1; TRBD1 might be the D (5 bases). Germline values: CDR1 LGHDT, CDR2 YNNKEL (reference sequence). The V gene lost 0 bases and the J gene lost 3 bases, with 9 bases spanning the gap. The length of the CDR3 is 15 residues. The CDR3 region is CASSQDRGYYNEQFF. The CDR3 DNA is TGTGCCAGCAGCCAAGATAGGGGTTACTACAATGAGCAGTTCTTC.

The table lists this clone with a few counts. This sequence joins TRBV5-1 and TRBJ2-5, with D possibly TRBD1 on 5 matching bases. The CDR3 is made up of 14 amino acids. V gave up 4 bases and J gave up 2 bases, with 12 bases separating them. CDR1 is SGHRS and CDR2 is YFSETQ in the germline V gene. The CDR3 reads CASSPAGAQETQYF. CDR3 sequence (DNA): TGCGCCAGCAGCCCGGCTGGGGCGCAAGAGACCCAGTACTTC. The full variable domain, rest sourced from reference TRBV5-1 and TRBJ2-5, is KAGVTQTPRYLIKTRGQQVTLSCSPISGHRSVSWYQQTPGQGLQFLFEYFSETQRNKGNFPGRFSGRQFSNSRSEMNVSTLELGDSALYLCASSPAGAQETQYFGPGTRLLVL.

This clone was observed once. The J gene is TRBJ2-5, the V gene TRBV9, with D possibly being TRBD2 (6 bases). Trimming left V 4 bases short and J 1 base short, with 14 bases between. Germline lookup yields CDR1 SGDLS and CDR2 YYNGEE. The CDR3 length is 15 residues. In DNA, the CDR3 is TGTGCCAGCAGCAAAATTGGGGGGACCCAAGAGACCCAGTACTTC. This gives the protein CASSKIGGTQETQYF.

The chain has TRBV5-1 and TRBJ2-7; weak D call: TRBD1 (5 bases). The V gene lost 3 bases and the J gene lost 5 bases, with 15 bases spanning the gap. Germline V gene sequence: CDR1 SGHRS, CDR2 YFSETQ. This CDR3 is 14 amino acids long. The CDR3 DNA reads as TGCGCCAGCAGCTGGGGCAGGGCGGACAACGAGCAGTACTTC. This translates into CASSWGRADNEQYF.

The rearrangement joins TRBV4-3 to TRBJ2-5; TRBD1 is a possible D gene (6 bases). With 4 bases removed from V and 5 bases from J, the gap between germline ends came to 17 bases. The CDR3 sequence is 15 residues long. Germline V lookup: CDR1 LGHNA, CDR2 YSLEER. As DNA, the CDR3 is TGCGCCAGCAGCCCAGGCCTTGGGGGCTGGGAGACCCAGTACTTC. Translating it yields CASSPGLGGWETQYF.

In its sample, this clone was seen once. The V gene is TRBV27, the J gene TRBJ1-2; the D gene is possibly TRBD1 (6 bases). The CDR3 consists of 17 residues. Germline V gene lookup returns CDR1 MNHEY and CDR2 SMNVEV (reference sequence). Deletions cut 5 bases from V and 1 base from J, with 20 bases between. The CDR3 bases are TGTGCCAGCAGTGAGGGGGGGGACGGAACTTTTAACTATGGCTACACCTTC. Translating gives CASSEGGDGTFNYGYTF.

CDR3 in amino acids: CASRVPGQVQFF. For the CDR3, the DNA is TGTGCCAGCAGGGTCCCGGGACAGGTCCAGTTCTTC. The chain employs TRBV21-1 and TRBJ2-1; TRBD1, the table's D call, was not compared with the DNA. TRBV21-1 is a pseudogene segment. This CDR3 is built from 12 residues.

The sample holds a few counts of this clone. The CDR3 is CSVDWRLSNEQFF. Written as DNA, the CDR3 is TGCAGCGTTGATTGGAGACTGAGCAATGAGCAGTTCTTC. V gene TRBV29-1 combines with J gene TRBJ2-1; D is undetermined. The CDR3 consists of 13 residues. Germline lookup yields CDR1 SQVTM and CDR2 ANQGSEA. Trimming shortened V by 3 bases and J by 6 bases, and 12 bases separated the two germline ends.

This rearrangement joins TRBV7-9 to TRBJ2-1; the match to TRBD2 covers 8 bases. CDR3 size: 18 residues. The V and J ends lost 7 bases and 2 bases, in that order; junction bases with no gene match: 16. The germline gives CDR1 SEHNR, CDR2 FQNEAQ (reference sequence). The CDR3 reads CASTPVGFEAGAYNEQFF. The CDR3 DNA sequence: TGTGCCAGCACCCCCGTGGGATTTGAAGCGGGAGCCTACAATGAGCAGTTCTTC.

This sequence joins TRBV7-9 and TRBJ2-1; D is perhaps TRBD2 (5 bases). This CDR3 contains 13 residues. Looked up from germline, CDR1 is SEHNR and CDR2 is FQNEAQ (reference sequence). V was cut by 5 bases and J by 6 bases, with 11 bases left in between. The CDR3 sequence is CASSINGVNEQFF. In nucleotides, the CDR3 is TGTGCCAGCAGCATAAACGGGGTCAATGAGCAGTTCTTC.

The chain joins TRBV30 to TRBJ1-2; a possible D gene is TRBD1 (6 bases). This CDR3 contains 16 residues. The V and J ends lost 0 bases and 4 bases respectively, with 18 bases between them. CDR1 is GTSNPN, CDR2 SVGIG, per germline (reference sequence). CDR3 sequence reads: CAWSVGFGGPPYGYTF. The CDR3 DNA reads TGTGCCTGGAGTGTAGGGTTTGGGGGCCCGCCCTATGGCTACACCTTC.

The chain couples TRBV7-7 to TRBJ2-3, with D unresolved. This CDR3 spans 14 amino acids. The V gene's germline CDR1 is SSHAT and CDR2 FNYEAQ (reference sequence). V lost 5 bases and J 6 bases, leaving 15 bases between the germline ends. CDR3 in DNA: TGTGCCAGCAGCCCCGACTCGACTGGCGATACGCAGTATTTT. Translated: CASSPDSTGDTQYF. Full variable domain (rest looked up from reference TRBV7-7 and TRBJ2-3): GAGVSQSPRYKVTKRGQDVTLRCDPISSHATLYWYQQALGQGPEFLTYFNYEAQPDKSGLPSDRFSAERPEGSISTLTIQRTEQRDSAMYRCASSPDSTGDTQYFGPGTRLTVL.

V gene TRBV2 combines with J gene TRBJ2-7, with TRBD2 matching 12 bases. Germline loops: CDR1 SNHLY, CDR2 FYNNEI. Trimming took 6 bases from V and 4 from J; bases not matched to a gene: 10. CDR3 size: 16 residues. The chain's CDR3 is CASSATRLAGAYEQYF. CDR3 nucleotide sequence: TGTGCCAGCAGCGCCACCCGACTAGCGGGAGCTTACGAGCAGTACTTC.

V and J are TRBV3-1 (or the pseudogene TRBV3-2) and TRBJ1-5; D is possibly TRBD1 (5 bases). Germline V gives CDR1 LGHDT, CDR2 YNNKEL (reference sequence). Trimming cost V 0 bases and J 4 bases, with 10 bases left between them. The CDR3 is made up of 15 amino acids. CDR3 amino acids: CASSQDGGGNQPQHF. CDR3 coding DNA: TGTGCCAGCAGCCAAGATGGTGGGGGGAATCAGCCCCAGCATTTT.

The CDR3 nucleotides are TGTGCCAGCATTAGGTTGGCAGTCGGGAGTCCAGCTTTCTTT. Translation: CASIRLAVGSPAFF. The rearrangement uses TRBV2 and TRBJ1-1; D remains unclear. V was shortened by 7 bases and J by 10 bases, with 22 bases between the two germline ends. The CDR3 is made up of 14 amino acids. Germline CDR1 SNHLY, CDR2 FYNNEI.

This chain joins TRBV19 and TRBJ2-1; TRBD2 is a possible D gene (6 bases). Per germline, CDR1 LNHDA and CDR2 SQIVND (reference sequence). V dropped 4 bases and J dropped 3 bases, with 10 bases sitting between them. The CDR3 has 14 residues. CDR3 region: CASSKDYHYNEQFF. The CDR3 DNA sequence: TGTGCCAGTAGTAAGGACTATCACTACAATGAGCAGTTCTTC.

The chain uses TRBV14 and TRBJ2-7, with 12 positions matching TRBD2. The CDR3 loop spans 18 amino acids. Germline CDR1 and CDR2: SGHDN and FVKESK. The J segment lost 4 bases and the V segment lost 1 base, leaving 11 bases of the junction unmatched. The DNA of the CDR3 is TGTGCCAGCAGCCAAGCGACTAGCGGGAGAGGGCTAAGATACGAGCAGTACTTC. It translates to CASSQATSGRGLRYEQYF.

V is TRBV2 and J is TRBJ1-5; no firm D call. V was clipped by 2 bases and J by 3 bases, with 8 bases between them. Germline values: CDR1 SNHLY, CDR2 FYNNEI. This CDR3 has 14 amino acids. The CDR3 protein is CASSEPGNNQPQHF. The DNA of the CDR3 is TGTGCCAGCAGTGAACCGGGTAACAATCAGCCCCAGCATTTT.

V usage is TRBV12-3 or TRBV12-4 and J usage is TRBJ1-4; D ambiguous. The CDR3 extends over 13 amino acids. V was shortened by 6 bases and J by 7 bases, with 12 bases between the two germline ends. The CDR3 spells CASRRRVGEKLFF. The CDR3 coding sequence is TGTGCCAGCAGGCGCCGGGTGGGTGAAAAACTGTTTTTT.

The chain employs TRBV15 and TRBJ1-3; TRBD1 might be the D (5 bases). CDR1 and CDR2 (germline): LNHNV, YYDKDF (reference sequence). The CDR3 is 15 residues long. The V gene lost 1 base and the J gene lost 0 bases, with 7 bases spanning the gap. This CDR3 is CATSRGQSSGNTIYF. Written as DNA, the CDR3 is TGTGCCACCAGCAGAGGACAGAGCTCTGGAAACACCATATATTTT. The complete variable domain, with remaining parts taken from reference TRBV15 and TRBJ1-3, reads DAMVIQNPRYQVTQFGKPVTLSCSQTLNHNVMYWYQQKSSQAPKLLFHYYDKDFNNEADTPDNFQSRRPNTSFCFLDIRSPGLGDTAMYLCATSRGQSSGNTIYFGEGSWLTVV.

The CDR3 coding sequence is TGTGCCACCAGTGACCGGGGAGGTTCCAGCAATCAGCCCCAGCATTTT. Protein product: CATSDRGGSSNQPQHF. The V call is TRBV24-1, the J call TRBJ1-5; no reliable D call. The germline V gene has CDR1 KGHDR and CDR2 SFDVKD. The CDR3 consists of 16 residues. Trimming took off 4 bases at V and 1 base at J, with 13 bases between the two ends.